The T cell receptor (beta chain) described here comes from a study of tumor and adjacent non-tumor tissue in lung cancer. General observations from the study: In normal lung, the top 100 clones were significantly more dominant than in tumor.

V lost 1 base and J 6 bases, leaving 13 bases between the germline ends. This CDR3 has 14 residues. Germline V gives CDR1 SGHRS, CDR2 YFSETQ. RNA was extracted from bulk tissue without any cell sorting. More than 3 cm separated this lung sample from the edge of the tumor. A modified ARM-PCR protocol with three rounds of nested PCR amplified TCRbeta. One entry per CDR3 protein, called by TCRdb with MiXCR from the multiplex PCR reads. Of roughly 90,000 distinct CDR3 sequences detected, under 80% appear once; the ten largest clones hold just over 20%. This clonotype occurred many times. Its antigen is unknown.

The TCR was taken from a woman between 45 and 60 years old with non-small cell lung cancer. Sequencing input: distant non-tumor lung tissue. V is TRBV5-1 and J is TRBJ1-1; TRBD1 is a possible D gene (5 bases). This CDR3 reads CASSLKVAGPEAFF. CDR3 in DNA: TGCGCCAGCAGCTTGAAAGTGGCAGGGCCTGAAGCTTTCTTT.